This T cell receptor (beta chain) was identified in a study of blood T cell repertoires in COVID-19. Whole-study context: PBMCs, B-cell-depleted T cells, or T cells provided the cDNA or gDNA that made up the material.

Recruitment covered about two dozen US areas and drew participants whose ages spanned roughly 18 to 100 years. The V gene end was trimmed by 2 bases and the J gene end by 7 bases; junction bases not matched to a gene: 7. The germline CDR1 and CDR2 sequences are LGHDT and YNNKEL (reference sequence). The CDR3 runs to 15 residues. Some clones are missing from TCRdb's copy, which holds only in-frame ones; the method was immunoSEQ multiplex PCR. Of a few hundred thousand clones detected, about 80% appear once; the ten largest clones hold approximately 16%. The V and J genes are TRBV3-1 (or the pseudogene TRBV3-2) and TRBJ2-2, with TRBD1 matching over 7 bases. Sequenced material: PBMCs or T cells enriched from blood (not recorded which). The TCR was taken from a man in his forties who had recovered from COVID-19. The CDR3 here is CASSQTLTGFGELFF. The CDR3 DNA reads TGTGCCAGCAGCCAAACTCTGACAGGGTTCGGGGAGCTGTTTTTT.